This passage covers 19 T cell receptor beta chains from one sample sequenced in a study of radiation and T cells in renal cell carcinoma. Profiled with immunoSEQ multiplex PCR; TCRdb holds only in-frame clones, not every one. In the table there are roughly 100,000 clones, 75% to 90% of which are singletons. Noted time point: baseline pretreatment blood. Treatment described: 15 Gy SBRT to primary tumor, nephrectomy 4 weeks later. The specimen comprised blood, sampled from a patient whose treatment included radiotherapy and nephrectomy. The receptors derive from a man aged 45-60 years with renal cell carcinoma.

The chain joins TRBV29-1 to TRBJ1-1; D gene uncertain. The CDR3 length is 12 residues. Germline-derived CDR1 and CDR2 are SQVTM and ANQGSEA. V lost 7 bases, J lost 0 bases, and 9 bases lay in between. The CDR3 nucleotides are TGCAGCGGGGCAGAGATGAACACTGAAGCTTTCTTT. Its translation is CSGAEMNTEAFF.

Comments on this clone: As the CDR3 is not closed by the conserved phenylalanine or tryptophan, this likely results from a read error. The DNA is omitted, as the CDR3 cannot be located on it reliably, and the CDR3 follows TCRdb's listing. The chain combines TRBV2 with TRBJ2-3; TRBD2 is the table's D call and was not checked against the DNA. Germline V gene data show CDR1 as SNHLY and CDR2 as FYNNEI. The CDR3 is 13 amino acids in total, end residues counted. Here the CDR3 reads CASSDGTSGPLRM.

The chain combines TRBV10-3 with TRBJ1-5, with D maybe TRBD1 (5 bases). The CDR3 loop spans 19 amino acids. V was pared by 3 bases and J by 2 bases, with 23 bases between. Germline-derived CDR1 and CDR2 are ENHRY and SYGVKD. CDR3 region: CAISERKGAGAGGNQPQHF. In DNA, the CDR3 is TGTGCCATCAGTGAAAGAAAGGGTGCTGGGGCCGGGGGCAATCAGCCCCAGCATTTT.

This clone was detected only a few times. In DNA form, the CDR3 reads TGCGCCAGCAGTGCGGGAGGAGGCACAGATACGCAGTATTTT. It encodes CASSAGGGTDTQYF. The J gene is TRBJ2-3, the V gene TRBV10-1, with 7 bases lining up with TRBD2. The CDR3 has 14 residues. Trimming removed 4 bases from V and 1 base from J; junction bases left unmatched: 2. The germline gives CDR1 WNHNN, CDR2 SYGVQD (reference sequence).

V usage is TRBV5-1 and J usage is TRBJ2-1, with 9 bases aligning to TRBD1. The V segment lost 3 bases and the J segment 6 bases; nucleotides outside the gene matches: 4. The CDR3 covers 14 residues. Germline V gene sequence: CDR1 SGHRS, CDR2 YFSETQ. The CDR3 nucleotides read TGCGCCAGCAGCTCGGGACAGGGAGGCAATGAGCAGTTCTTC. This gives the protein CASSSGQGGNEQFF.

The CDR3 nucleotides are TGTGCCATCAGTGGGGGGACTACCTACCAAGAGACCCAGTACTTC. Protein: CAISGGTTYQETQYF. The V gene is TRBV10-3, the J gene TRBJ2-5, with 7 bases lining up with TRBD2. Germline V gives CDR1 ENHRY, CDR2 SYGVKD. Trimming took 4 bases from V and 0 from J; bases not matched to a gene: 5. CDR3 size: 15 residues.

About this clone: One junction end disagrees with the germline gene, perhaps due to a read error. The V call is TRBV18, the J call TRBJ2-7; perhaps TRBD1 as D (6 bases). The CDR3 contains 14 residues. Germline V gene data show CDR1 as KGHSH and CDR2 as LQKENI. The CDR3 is CASSLTTGFYEQYF. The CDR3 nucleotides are TGTGCCAGTTCACTCACCACAGGGTTCTACGAGCAGTACTTC.

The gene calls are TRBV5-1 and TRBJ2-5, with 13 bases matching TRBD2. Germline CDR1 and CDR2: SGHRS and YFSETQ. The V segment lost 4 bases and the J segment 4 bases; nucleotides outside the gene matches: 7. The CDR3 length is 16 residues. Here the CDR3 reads CASSLLAGGPPETQYF. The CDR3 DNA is TGCGCCAGCAGCCTACTAGCGGGGGGGCCGCCAGAGACCCAGTACTTC.

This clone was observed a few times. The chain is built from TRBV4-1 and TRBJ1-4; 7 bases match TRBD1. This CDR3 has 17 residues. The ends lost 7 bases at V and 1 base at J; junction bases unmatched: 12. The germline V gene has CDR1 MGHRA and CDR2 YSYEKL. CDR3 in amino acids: CASTLQQGIGTNEKLFF. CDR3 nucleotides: TGCGCCAGCACCCTACAACAGGGGATAGGAACTAATGAAAAACTGTTTTTT.

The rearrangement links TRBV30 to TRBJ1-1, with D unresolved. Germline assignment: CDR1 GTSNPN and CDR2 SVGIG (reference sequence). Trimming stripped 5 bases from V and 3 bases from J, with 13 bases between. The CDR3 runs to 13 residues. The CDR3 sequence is CAWDLGSHTEAFF. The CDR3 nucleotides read TGTGCCTGGGACCTGGGGAGCCACACTGAAGCTTTCTTT.

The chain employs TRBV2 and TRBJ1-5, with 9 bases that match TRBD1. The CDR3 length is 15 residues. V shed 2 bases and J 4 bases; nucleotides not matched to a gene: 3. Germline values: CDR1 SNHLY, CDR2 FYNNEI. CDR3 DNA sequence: TGTGCCAGCAGTGAACAGGGGACAGGGAATCAGCCCCAGCATTTT. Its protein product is CASSEQGTGNQPQHF. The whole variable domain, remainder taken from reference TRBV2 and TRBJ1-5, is EPEVTQTPSHQVTQMGQEVILRCVPISNHLYFYWYRQILGQKVEFLVSFYNNEISEKSEIFDDQFSVERPDGSNFTLKIRSTKLEDSAMYFCASSEQGTGNQPQHFGDGTRLSIL.

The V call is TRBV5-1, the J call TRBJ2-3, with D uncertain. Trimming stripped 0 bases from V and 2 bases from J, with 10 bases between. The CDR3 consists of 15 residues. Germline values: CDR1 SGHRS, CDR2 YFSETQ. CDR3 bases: TGCGCCAGCAGCTTGGCCCCCCCCAACACAGATACGCAGTATTTT. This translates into CASSLAPPNTDTQYF. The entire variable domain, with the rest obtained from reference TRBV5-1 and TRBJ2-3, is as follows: KAGVTQTPRYLIKTRGQQVTLSCSPISGHRSVSWYQQTPGQGLQFLFEYFSETQRNKGNFPGRFSGRQFSNSRSEMNVSTLELGDSALYLCASSLAPPNTDTQYFGPGTRLTVL.

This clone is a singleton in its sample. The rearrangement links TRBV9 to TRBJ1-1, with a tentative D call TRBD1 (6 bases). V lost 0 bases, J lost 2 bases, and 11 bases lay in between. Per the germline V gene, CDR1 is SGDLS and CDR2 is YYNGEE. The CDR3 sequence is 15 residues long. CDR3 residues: CASSVDHRENTEAFF. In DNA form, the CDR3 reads TGTGCCAGCAGCGTAGATCACAGGGAAAACACTGAAGCTTTCTTT.

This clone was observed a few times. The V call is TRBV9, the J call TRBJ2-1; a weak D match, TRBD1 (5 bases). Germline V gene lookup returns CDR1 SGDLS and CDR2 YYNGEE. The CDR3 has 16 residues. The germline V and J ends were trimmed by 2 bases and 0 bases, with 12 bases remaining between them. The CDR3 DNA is TGTGCCAGCAGCGTCGGCAGGGTGAGCTCCTACAATGAGCAGTTCTTC. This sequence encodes CASSVGRVSSYNEQFF.

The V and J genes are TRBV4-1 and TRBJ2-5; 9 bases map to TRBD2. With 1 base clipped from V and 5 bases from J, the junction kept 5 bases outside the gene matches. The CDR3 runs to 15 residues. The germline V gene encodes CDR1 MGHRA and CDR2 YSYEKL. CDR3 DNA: TGCGCCAGCAGCCAAGTCGGTACTAGCGGGGAGACCCAGTACTTC. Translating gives CASSQVGTSGETQYF.

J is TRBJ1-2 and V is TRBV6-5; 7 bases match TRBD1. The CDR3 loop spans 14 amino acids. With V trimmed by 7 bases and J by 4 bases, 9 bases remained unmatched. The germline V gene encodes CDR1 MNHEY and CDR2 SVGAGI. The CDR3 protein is CASMRATGSYGYTF. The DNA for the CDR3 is TGTGCCAGCATGCGGGCGACAGGGAGCTATGGCTACACCTTC.

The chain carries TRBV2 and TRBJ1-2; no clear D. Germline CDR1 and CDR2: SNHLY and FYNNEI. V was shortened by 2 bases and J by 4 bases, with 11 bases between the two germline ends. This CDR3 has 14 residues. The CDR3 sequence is CASSELGTPYGYTF. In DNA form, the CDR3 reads TGTGCCAGCAGTGAACTGGGCACCCCCTATGGCTACACCTTC.

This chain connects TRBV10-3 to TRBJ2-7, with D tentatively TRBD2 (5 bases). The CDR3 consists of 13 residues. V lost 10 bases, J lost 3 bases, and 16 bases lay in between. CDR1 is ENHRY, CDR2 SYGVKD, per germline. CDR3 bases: TGTGCCACCACCTCCGGACGGGACTACGAGCAGTACTTC. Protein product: CATTSGRDYEQYF.

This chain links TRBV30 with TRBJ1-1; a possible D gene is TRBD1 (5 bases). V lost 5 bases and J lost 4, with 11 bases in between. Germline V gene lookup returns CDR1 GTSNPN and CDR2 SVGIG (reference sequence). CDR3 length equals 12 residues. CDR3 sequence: CAWGRGITEAFF. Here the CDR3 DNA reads TGTGCCTGGGGGAGGGGTATCACTGAAGCTTTCTTT.